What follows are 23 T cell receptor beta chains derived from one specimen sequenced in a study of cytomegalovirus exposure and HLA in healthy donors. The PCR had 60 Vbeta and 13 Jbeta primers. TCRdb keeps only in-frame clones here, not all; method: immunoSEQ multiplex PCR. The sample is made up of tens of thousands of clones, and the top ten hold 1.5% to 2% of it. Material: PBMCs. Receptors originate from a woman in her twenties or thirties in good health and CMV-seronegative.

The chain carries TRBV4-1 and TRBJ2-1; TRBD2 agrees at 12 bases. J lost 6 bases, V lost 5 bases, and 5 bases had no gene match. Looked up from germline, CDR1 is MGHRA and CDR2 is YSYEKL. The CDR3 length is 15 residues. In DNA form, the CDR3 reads TGCGCCAGCAGCAACCTAGCGGGAGGGACCAATGAGCAGTTCTTC. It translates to CASSNLAGGTNEQFF.

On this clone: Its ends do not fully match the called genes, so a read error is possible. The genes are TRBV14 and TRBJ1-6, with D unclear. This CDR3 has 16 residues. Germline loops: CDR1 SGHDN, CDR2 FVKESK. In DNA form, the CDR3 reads TGTGCCAGCAGCCAAGTATTAGCACCGGGGAATTCACCCCTACACTTT. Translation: CASSQVLAPGNSPLHF.

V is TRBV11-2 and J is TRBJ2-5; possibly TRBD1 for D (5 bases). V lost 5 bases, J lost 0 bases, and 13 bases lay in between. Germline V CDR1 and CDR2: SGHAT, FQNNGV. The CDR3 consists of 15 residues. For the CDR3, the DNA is TGTGCCAGCAGCGCCAATGGGGCGTACCAAGAGACCCAGTACTTC. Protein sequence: CASSANGAYQETQYF.

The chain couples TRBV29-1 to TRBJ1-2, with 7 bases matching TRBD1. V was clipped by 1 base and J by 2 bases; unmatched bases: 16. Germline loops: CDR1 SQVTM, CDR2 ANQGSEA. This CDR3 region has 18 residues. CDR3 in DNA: TGCAGCGTTGAAGGCATTTGGAGAACAGGGGAATTAAACTATGGCTACACCTTC. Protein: CSVEGIWRTGELNYGYTF.

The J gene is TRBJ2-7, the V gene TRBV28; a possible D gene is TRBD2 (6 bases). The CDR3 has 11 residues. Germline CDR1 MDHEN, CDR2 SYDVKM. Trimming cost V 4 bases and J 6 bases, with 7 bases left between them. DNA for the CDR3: TGTGCCAGCAGTTGGGGGGTCGAGCAGTACTTC. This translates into CASSWGVEQYF. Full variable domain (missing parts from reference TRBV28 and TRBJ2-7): DVKVTQSSRYLVKRTGEKVFLECVQDMDHENMFWYRQDPGLGLRLIYFSYDVKMKEKGDIPEGYSVSREKKERFSLILESASTNQTSMYLCASSWGVEQYFGPGTRLTVT.

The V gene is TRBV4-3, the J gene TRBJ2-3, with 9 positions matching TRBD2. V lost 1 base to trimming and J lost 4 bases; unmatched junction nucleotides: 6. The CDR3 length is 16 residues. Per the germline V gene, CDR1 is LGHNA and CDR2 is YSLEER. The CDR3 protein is CASSQAERGVSDTQYF. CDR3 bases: TGCGCCAGCAGCCAAGCTGAGCGGGGGGTGTCAGATACGCAGTATTTT.

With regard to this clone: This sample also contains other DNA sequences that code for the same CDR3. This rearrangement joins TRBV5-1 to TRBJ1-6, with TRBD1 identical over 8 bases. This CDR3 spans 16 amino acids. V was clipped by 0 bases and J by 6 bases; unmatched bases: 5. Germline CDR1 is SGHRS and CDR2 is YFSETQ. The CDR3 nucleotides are TGCGCCAGCAGCTTGGTCCCACAGGGGGTTAATTCACCCCTCCACTTT. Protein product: CASSLVPQGVNSPLHF.

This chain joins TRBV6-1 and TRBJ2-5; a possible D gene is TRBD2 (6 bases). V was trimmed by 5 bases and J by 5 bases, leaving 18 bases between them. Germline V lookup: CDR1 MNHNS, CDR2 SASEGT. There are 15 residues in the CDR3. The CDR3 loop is CASSNRSGLGETQYF. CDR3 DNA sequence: TGTGCCAGCAGTAACAGGTCGGGACTCGGGGAGACCCAGTACTTC.

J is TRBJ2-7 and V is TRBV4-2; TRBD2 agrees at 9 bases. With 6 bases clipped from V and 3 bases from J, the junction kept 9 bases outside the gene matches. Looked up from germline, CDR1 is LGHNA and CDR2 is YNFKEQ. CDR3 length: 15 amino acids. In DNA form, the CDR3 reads TGTGCCAGCAGGAGGAGCGGCGGGAGGGACTACGAGCAGTACTTC. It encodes CASRRSGGRDYEQYF.

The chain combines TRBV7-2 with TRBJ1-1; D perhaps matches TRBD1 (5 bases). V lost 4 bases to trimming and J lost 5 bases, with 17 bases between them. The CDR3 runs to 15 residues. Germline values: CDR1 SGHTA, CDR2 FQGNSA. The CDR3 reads CASSSLGGWGTEAFF. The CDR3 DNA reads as TGTGCCAGCAGCTCTCTCGGGGGGTGGGGAACTGAAGCTTTCTTT.

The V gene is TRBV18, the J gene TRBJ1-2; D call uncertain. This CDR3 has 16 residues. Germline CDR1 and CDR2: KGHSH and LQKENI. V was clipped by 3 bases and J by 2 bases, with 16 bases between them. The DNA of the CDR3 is TGTGCCAGCTCACCTCTAAACTCGAGGATCAACTATGGCTACACCTTC. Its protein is CASSPLNSRINYGYTF.

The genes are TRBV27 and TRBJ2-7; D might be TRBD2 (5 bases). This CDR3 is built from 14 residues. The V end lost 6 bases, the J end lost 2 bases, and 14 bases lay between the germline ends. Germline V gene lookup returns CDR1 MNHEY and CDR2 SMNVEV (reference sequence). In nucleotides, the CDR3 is TGTGCCAGCAGGTCTAGCCTCGGGGCCTACGAGCAGTACTTC. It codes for CASRSSLGAYEQYF.

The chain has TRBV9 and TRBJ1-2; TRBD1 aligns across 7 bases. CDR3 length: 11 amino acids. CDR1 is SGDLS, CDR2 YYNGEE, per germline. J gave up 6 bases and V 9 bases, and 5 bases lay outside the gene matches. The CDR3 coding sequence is TGTGCCAAAAGGGGACAGAATGGCTACACCTTC. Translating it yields CAKRGQNGYTF.

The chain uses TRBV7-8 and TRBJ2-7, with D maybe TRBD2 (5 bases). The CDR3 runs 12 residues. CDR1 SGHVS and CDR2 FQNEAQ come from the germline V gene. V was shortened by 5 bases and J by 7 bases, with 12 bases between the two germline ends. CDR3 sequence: CASSHPRREQYF. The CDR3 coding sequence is TGTGCCAGCAGCCACCCCCGGAGGGAGCAGTACTTC.

The CDR3: CASSKWGGTYNEQFF. Here the CDR3 DNA reads TGTGCCAGTAGTAAGTGGGGGGGCACCTACAATGAGCAGTTCTTC. V usage is TRBV19 and J usage is TRBJ2-1; D is perhaps TRBD2 (7 bases). V lost 4 bases and J lost 2, with 12 bases in between. This CDR3 region has 15 residues. In germline, CDR1 is LNHDA, CDR2 SQIVND (reference sequence).

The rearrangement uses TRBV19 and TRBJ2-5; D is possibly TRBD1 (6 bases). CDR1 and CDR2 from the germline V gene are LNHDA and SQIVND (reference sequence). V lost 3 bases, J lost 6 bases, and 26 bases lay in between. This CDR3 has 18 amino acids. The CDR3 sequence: CASSIGQLPGSQGKTQYF. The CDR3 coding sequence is TGTGCCAGTAGTATCGGCCAGCTCCCCGGGTCCCAGGGGAAGACCCAGTACTTC.

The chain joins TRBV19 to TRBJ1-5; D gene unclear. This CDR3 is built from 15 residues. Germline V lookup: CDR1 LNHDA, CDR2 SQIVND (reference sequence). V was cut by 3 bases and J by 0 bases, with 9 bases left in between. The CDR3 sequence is CASSIALYSNQPQHF. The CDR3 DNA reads TGTGCCAGTAGTATCGCACTGTATAGCAATCAGCCCCAGCATTTT. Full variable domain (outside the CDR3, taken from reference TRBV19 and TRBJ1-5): DGGITQSPKYLFRKEGQNVTLSCEQNLNHDAMYWYRQDPGQGLRLIYYSQIVNDFQKGDIAEGYSVSREKKESFPLTVTSAQKNPTAFYLCASSIALYSNQPQHFGDGTRLSIL.

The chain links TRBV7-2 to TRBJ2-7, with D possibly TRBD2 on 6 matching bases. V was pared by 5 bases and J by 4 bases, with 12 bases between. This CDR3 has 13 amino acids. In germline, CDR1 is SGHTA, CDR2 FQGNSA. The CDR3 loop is CASSPMEGYEQYF. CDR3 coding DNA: TGTGCCAGCAGCCCCATGGAGGGGTACGAGCAGTACTTC.

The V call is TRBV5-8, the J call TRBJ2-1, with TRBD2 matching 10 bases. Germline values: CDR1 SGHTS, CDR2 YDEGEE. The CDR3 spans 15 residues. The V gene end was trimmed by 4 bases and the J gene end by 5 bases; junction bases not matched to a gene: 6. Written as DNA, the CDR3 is TGTGCCAGCAGCGAGGGACTAGCGATAAACAATGAGCAGTTCTTC. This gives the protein CASSEGLAINNEQFF. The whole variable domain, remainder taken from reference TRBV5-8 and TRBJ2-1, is EAGVTQSPTHLIKTRGQQATLRCSPISGHTSVYWYQQALGLGLQFLLWYDEGEERNRGNFPPRFSGRQFPNYSSELNVNALELEDSALYLCASSEGLAINNEQFFGPGTRLTVL.

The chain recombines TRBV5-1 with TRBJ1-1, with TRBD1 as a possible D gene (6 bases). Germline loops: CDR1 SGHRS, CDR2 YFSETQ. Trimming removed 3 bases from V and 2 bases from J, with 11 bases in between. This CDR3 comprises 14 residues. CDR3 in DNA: TGCGCCAGCAGCTCTGGACAGCTAAACACTGAAGCTTTCTTT. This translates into CASSSGQLNTEAFF.

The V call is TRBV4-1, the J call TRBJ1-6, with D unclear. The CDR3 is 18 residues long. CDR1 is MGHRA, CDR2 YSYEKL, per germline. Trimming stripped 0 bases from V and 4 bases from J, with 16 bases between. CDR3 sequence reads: CASSQEPSGTPYNSPLHF. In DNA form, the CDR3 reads TGCGCCAGCAGCCAAGAACCCTCCGGTACGCCGTATAATTCACCCCTCCACTTT.

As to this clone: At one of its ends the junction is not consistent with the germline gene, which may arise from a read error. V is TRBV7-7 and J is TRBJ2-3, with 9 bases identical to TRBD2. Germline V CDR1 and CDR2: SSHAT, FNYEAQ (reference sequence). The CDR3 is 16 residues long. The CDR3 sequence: CASSPRAGGGTDTQYF. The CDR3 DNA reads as TGTGCTAGCAGCCCAAGAGCGGGAGGTGGCACAGATACGCAGTATTTT.

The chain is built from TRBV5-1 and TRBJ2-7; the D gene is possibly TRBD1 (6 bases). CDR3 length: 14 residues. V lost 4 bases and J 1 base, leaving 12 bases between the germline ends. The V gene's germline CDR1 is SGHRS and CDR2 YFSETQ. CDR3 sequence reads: CASSPLDRSYEQYF. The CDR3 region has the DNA TGCGCCAGCAGCCCACTGGACAGATCCTACGAGCAGTACTTC.